This T cell receptor (beta chain) comes out of a study of cytomegalovirus exposure and HLA in healthy donors. Study context: HLA-typed donors were the source of around 80 million unique TCRs, which an early data release held.

13 Jbeta primers and 60 Vbeta primers were used for the PCR. Generated by immunoSEQ multiplex PCR, the TCRdb table keeps only in-frame clones and is missing some. The sample lists roughly 190,000 clones; 80% were seen once. Points on this clone: The antigen remains unidentified.

Findings and caveats of the study: Previously analyzed data showed that most TCR beta V segments were productive at a frequency of about 87% or about 30%. Later, an analysis showed that TCR beta chains associated with HLA were more clonally expanded than others that were equally common.

The clonotype was recovered from a woman in her forties in good health and CMV-seronegative. Material: PBMCs.

DNA of the CDR3: TGCGCCAGCAGCTTGGAACAGGGCAATTCACCCCTCCACTTT. It specifies CASSLEQGNSPLHF. This chain uses TRBV5-1 with TRBJ1-6; D possibly corresponds to TRBD1 (6 bases). This CDR3 is 14 amino acids long. Germline assignment: CDR1 SGHRS and CDR2 YFSETQ. Trimming took 0 bases from V and 7 from J, leaving 8 bases between them.